This T cell receptor (beta chain) emerged from a study of cytomegalovirus exposure and HLA in healthy donors. The PCR contained 60 Vbeta and 13 Jbeta primers. Original analysis: Among the unique TCR beta chains that a later analysis counted, about 85 million in all, 10 million to 14 million were shared. Repertoires were generated with immunoSEQ multiplex PCR, while TCRdb's copy carries only in-frame clones and drops some. V and J calls and clone size follow that table, whereas D and trimming were derived from the DNA. This sample has 160,000 or so clones, with roughly 80% found just once. The CDR3 has 13 amino acids. Trimming took 0 bases from V and 4 from J, leaving 7 bases between them. CDR1 and CDR2 from the germline V gene are SGHKS and YYEKEE (reference sequence).

The source material was PBMCs. This receptor was identified in a middle-aged man in good health and CMV-seropositive. The rearrangement uses TRBV5-5 and TRBJ1-1; D unresolved. CDR3 sequence reads: CASSLGRGTEAFF. CDR3 bases: TGTGCCAGCAGCTTGGGACGGGGCACTGAAGCTTTCTTT.